The 17 T cell receptor beta chains below come from one sample, sequenced in a study of blood T cells in healthy people across ages. Together with a sample-barcoded 5' primer, a J-beta primer mix was included in a second PCR lasting about 6 to 11 cycles. TCRdb passed the 5' RACE reads through MiXCR, listing each CDR3 protein once. The table has about 930,000 distinct CDR3 sequences, roughly 28% seen once. These data are also associated with another study on T cells of mothers and their children.

Material for sequencing was blood. The receptors originated from a woman aged 35 to 49 in good health.

The chain employs TRBV7-2 and TRBJ1-1; D ambiguous. Between the trimmed V and J ends, which lost 1 base and 6 bases, there was a span of 15 bases. This CDR3 is built from 15 residues. Per the germline V gene, CDR1 is SGHTA and CDR2 is FQGNSA. In DNA form, the CDR3 reads TGTGCCAGCAGCTTAGTCGGCCATACGGGCGCTGAAGCTTTCTTT. This translates into CASSLVGHTGAEAFF.

This clonotype has a handful of counts. The rearrangement links TRBV29-1 to TRBJ2-3; D remains ambiguous. This CDR3 comprises 14 residues. Germline values: CDR1 SQVTM, CDR2 ANQGSEA. V was clipped by 4 bases and J by 0 bases, with 11 bases between them. The CDR3 sequence is CSVGTARSTDTQYF. CDR3 DNA: TGCAGCGTTGGGACGGCACGCAGCACAGATACGCAGTATTTT.

This clonotype was observed at least ten times. This chain uses TRBV7-9 with TRBJ2-2; 9 nucleotides agree with TRBD1. The junction had 8 bases not matched to a gene; V was cut back by 5 bases and J by 7 bases. Germline CDR1 is SEHNR and CDR2 is FQNEAQ (reference sequence). The CDR3 extends over 15 amino acids. The CDR3 region has the DNA TGTGCCAGCAGCGAAGGGACAGGGCCTCACGGGGAGCTGTTTTTT. This gives the protein CASSEGTGPHGELFF.

As for this clonotype: This sequence may be a read error, since a much larger clone differs from it by one base. V usage is TRBV5-1 and J usage is TRBJ2-5; D remains ambiguous. Germline CDR1 reads SGHRS; CDR2 reads YFSETQ. V lost 1 base and J lost 11, with 18 bases in between. CDR3 length equals 14 residues. The CDR3 nucleotides read TGCGCCAGCAGCTTGTTCAGCGCAGGCAATGAGCAGTACTTC. Amino acid sequence: CASSLFSAGNEQYF.

This clonotype was seen only a few times. A much larger clone sits a single nucleotide away, making a read error possible. This rearrangement joins TRBV29-1 to TRBJ1-4, with D perhaps TRBD1 (5 bases). The CDR3 loop spans 13 amino acids. V was trimmed by 4 bases and J by 5 bases, leaving 11 bases between them. CDR1 is SQVTM, CDR2 ANQGSEA, per germline. The CDR3 bases are TGCAGCGTTGGGGAGGGACCCAATGAAAAACTGTTTTTT. It specifies CSVGEGPNEKLFF.

The genes are TRBV6-5 and TRBJ2-5; tentative D call: TRBD2 (6 bases). Trimming stripped 3 bases from V and 2 bases from J, with 10 bases between. The CDR3 runs 14 residues. The V gene's germline CDR1 is MNHEY and CDR2 SVGAGI. CDR3 sequence: CASSYTSRQETQYF. The CDR3 DNA follows: TGTGCCAGCAGTTATACTAGCCGGCAAGAGACCCAGTACTTC.

This chain links TRBV5-1 with TRBJ1-5; 9 nucleotides match TRBD1. Trimming at V came to 4 bases and at J to 3 bases, leaving 5 bases not matched to a gene. The CDR3 extends over 15 amino acids. Germline loops: CDR1 SGHRS, CDR2 YFSETQ. The CDR3 is CASSKGTGSNQPQHF. CDR3 coding DNA: TGCGCCAGCAGCAAAGGGACAGGGTCCAATCAGCCCCAGCATTTT.

This clonotype was observed a few times. The chain carries TRBV6-6 and TRBJ1-6; a possible D gene is TRBD1 (5 bases). V dropped 10 bases and J dropped 4 bases, with 14 bases sitting between them. This CDR3 contains 14 residues. The germline V gene has CDR1 MNHNY and CDR2 SVGAGI (reference sequence). The CDR3 is CATRVEGYNSPLHF. The DNA of the CDR3 is TGTGCCACCCGAGTAGAGGGGTATAATTCACCCCTCCACTTT.

This clonotype was seen a handful of times. A much larger clone sits a single nucleotide away, making a read error possible. The rearrangement joins TRBV29-1 to TRBJ2-6, with D tentatively TRBD1 or TRBD2 (5 bases each). The CDR3 runs to 17 residues. CDR1 and CDR2 (germline): SQVTM, ANQGSEA. CDR3 DNA sequence: TGCAGCGTTGTACTTGGGACGGCCATCTCTGGGGCCAACGTCCGGACTTTC. Translated: CSVVLGTAISGANVRTF. The full variable domain, its missing parts supplied by reference TRBV29-1 and TRBJ2-6, is SAVISQKPSRDICQRGTSLTIQCQVDSQVTMMFWYRQQPGQSLTLIATANQGSEATYESGFVIDKFPISRPNLTFSTLTVSNMSPEDSSIYLCSVVLGTAISGANVRTFGAGSRLTVL.

The chain recombines TRBV6-4 with TRBJ2-4; TRBD1 is a possible D gene (7 bases). The J call may be in error: the DNA end matches TRBJ2-7 better. CDR3 length equals 13 residues. The germline V gene has CDR1 MRHNA and CDR2 SNTAGT. The CDR3 bases are TGTGCCAGCAGTGCGGCAGGGGGGTTCGAGCAGTACTTC. Protein product: CASSAAGGFEQYF.

As concerns this clonotype: At one end, the junction sequence differs from germline, possibly due to a read error. The chain is built from TRBV11-2 and TRBJ2-3; D may be TRBD2 (7 bases). The CDR3 spans 17 residues. From germline, CDR1 is SGHAT and CDR2 FQNNGV. As DNA, the CDR3 is TGTGCCAGTAGCTTAGGAAGGGGGGGGACCAGCACAGATACGCAGTATTTT. Amino acid sequence: CASSLGRGGTSTDTQYF.

This clonotype was counted many times. In DNA form, the CDR3 reads TGTGCCAGCAGTCGCCCGGGAGCTTCCAACTATGGCTACACCTTC. As protein: CASSRPGASNYGYTF. The chain recombines TRBV28 with TRBJ1-2; no clear D. The CDR3 has 15 residues. V lost 5 bases and J lost 2, with 15 bases in between. Germline V CDR1 and CDR2: MDHEN, SYDVKM.

This clonotype has a handful of counts. CDR3 in amino acids: CSVEEYGTHGYTF. The CDR3 DNA follows: TGCAGCGTTGAAGAATACGGTACCCATGGCTACACCTTC. This chain joins TRBV29-1 and TRBJ1-2; the D is unclear. This CDR3 is 13 amino acids long. Trimming shortened V by 0 bases and J by 6 bases, and 11 bases separated the two germline ends. Looked up from germline, CDR1 is SQVTM and CDR2 is ANQGSEA.

The chain employs TRBV4-1 and TRBJ2-1; 9 positions match TRBD1. This CDR3 region has 15 residues. V gave up 4 bases and J gave up 6 bases; unmatched junction bases: 7. The V gene's germline CDR1 is MGHRA and CDR2 YSYEKL. The CDR3 nucleotides read TGCGCCAGCAGCCCCCGGGACAGGGTACGCAATGAGCAGTTCTTC. This gives the protein CASSPRDRVRNEQFF.

The rearrangement links TRBV6-2 or TRBV6-3 to TRBJ2-1, with 10 positions matching TRBD1. TRBJ2-7 explains the end of the DNA better; the J call may be wrong. This CDR3 has 19 residues. Per the germline V gene, CDR1 is MNHEY and CDR2 is SVGEGT. The DNA for the CDR3 is TGTGCCAGCACCCTCATGGGACAGGGGCCATATATCTCCTACAATGAGCAGTACTTC. Protein product: CASTLMGQGPYISYNEQYF.

With regard to this clonotype: A much larger clone lies a single base off, so this may be a read error. This chain links TRBV28 with TRBJ2-5; the D is unclear. This CDR3 spans 13 amino acids. Trimming pared 6 bases from V and 11 bases from J, leaving 19 bases between. Germline lookup yields CDR1 MDHEN and CDR2 SYDVKM. The CDR3 DNA is TGTGCCAGCAGCCCCACTCCCTCCAATGAGCAGTACTTC. This sequence encodes CASSPTPSNEQYF.

This clonotype was counted only a few times. The chain uses TRBV7-6 and TRBJ2-5; 7 bases fit TRBD1. Gene TRBJ2-7 matches the end of the DNA better, so the J call may be wrong. Germline loops: CDR1 SGHVS, CDR2 FNYEAQ. CDR3 length: 16 amino acids. CDR3 bases: TGTGCCAGCAGCCCAACTACGACAGGGCCTAACTACGAGCAGTACTTC. This sequence encodes CASSPTTTGPNYEQYF.